This entry lists 10 T cell receptor beta chains sequenced from one sample in a study of cytomegalovirus exposure and HLA in healthy donors. PCR primers comprised 60 Vbeta and 13 Jbeta primers. Repertoires were generated with immunoSEQ multiplex PCR, while TCRdb's copy carries only in-frame clones and drops some. The sample carries 100,000 to 150,000 clones, roughly 80% recorded once. The source material was PBMCs. The receptor source for this set is a man younger than 35 in good health and CMV-seropositive.

The chain couples TRBV19 to TRBJ1-1; 7 nucleotides line up with TRBD1. J was trimmed by 10 bases and V by 5 bases; bases with no gene match: 16. The CDR3 extends over 15 amino acids. CDR1 is LNHDA, CDR2 SQIVND, per germline (reference sequence). CDR3 region: CASSSQTGPPLGAFF. CDR3 coding DNA: TGTGCCAGTAGTTCCCAGACAGGGCCGCCTCTGGGAGCTTTCTTT.

The chain recombines TRBV6-5 with TRBJ2-2; D call uncertain. The ends were cut back, 7 bases at V and 2 bases at J, with 11 bases in the middle. This CDR3 comprises 14 residues. Germline V gene data show CDR1 as MNHEY and CDR2 as SVGAGI. As DNA, the CDR3 is TGTGCCAGCACCACATCGGGTAACACCGGGGAGCTGTTTTTT. Its translation: CASTTSGNTGELFF.

The J gene is TRBJ2-1, the V gene TRBV2; TRBD1 matches 10 bases. Germline CDR1 SNHLY, CDR2 FYNNEI. The CDR3 has 14 residues. Trimming took 10 bases from V and 9 from J; bases not matched to a gene: 12. The CDR3 coding sequence is TGTGCCACTATACCCGGGACAGGGGAAGGTGAGCAGTTCTTC. Translating it yields CATIPGTGEGEQFF.

This sequence joins TRBV6-1 and TRBJ2-3, with a tentative D call TRBD1 (6 bases). Germline values: CDR1 MNHNS, CDR2 SASEGT. The CDR3 is 17 residues long. V shed 0 bases and J shed 2 bases, with 15 bases lying between them. This chain's CDR3 is CASSEAMVDSNTDTQYF. The CDR3 DNA sequence: TGTGCCAGCAGTGAAGCGATGGTGGACAGCAACACAGATACGCAGTATTTT.

This clone was seen a few times. V is TRBV10-3 and J is TRBJ2-7; D is undetermined. The germline V gene encodes CDR1 ENHRY and CDR2 SYGVKD. Trimming pared 2 bases from V and 0 bases from J, leaving 17 bases between. This CDR3 contains 17 residues. The chain's CDR3 is CAISEPGERSSSYEQYF. The CDR3 coding sequence is TGTGCCATCAGTGAGCCTGGAGAACGAAGTAGCTCCTACGAGCAGTACTTC.

The chain links TRBV29-1 to TRBJ2-1; D is unclear. CDR1 SQVTM and CDR2 ANQGSEA come from the germline V gene. The ends were cut back, 3 bases at V and 5 bases at J, with 8 bases in the middle. CDR3 length: 12 amino acids. This CDR3 is CSVEGRNNEQFF. Written as DNA, the CDR3 is TGCAGCGTTGAGGGCAGAAACAATGAGCAGTTCTTC.

The V call is TRBV21-1, the J call TRBJ1-1. TRBV21-1 is recorded as a pseudogene. The CDR3 sequence is 14 residues long. CDR3 sequence (DNA): TGTGCCAGCAGCAAAGGGCGGATGAACACTGAAGCTTTCTTT. Its protein product is CASSKGRMNTEAFF.

The chain couples TRBV11-2 to TRBJ2-2, with 7 bases fitting TRBD1. Germline V gene sequence: CDR1 SGHAT, CDR2 FQNNGV. J lost 7 bases, V lost 4 bases, and 6 bases had no gene match. The CDR3 runs 14 residues. The CDR3 DNA is TGTGCCAGCAGCTACCAACAGGGGAACGGGGAGCTGTTTTTT. Protein: CASSYQQGNGELFF.

This chain links TRBV19 with TRBJ2-1; TRBD2 aligns across 8 bases. In germline, CDR1 is LNHDA, CDR2 SQIVND (reference sequence). This CDR3 contains 17 residues. V was pared by 0 bases and J by 6 bases, with 10 bases of the junction left unmatched. The CDR3 loop reads CASSIDIGTRYSNEQFF. CDR3 in DNA: TGTGCCAGTAGTATAGATATAGGGACTAGATATAGCAATGAGCAGTTCTTC.

This clone was counted only a few times. The V and J genes are TRBV5-1 and TRBJ2-3; tentative D call: TRBD1 (5 bases). Germline CDR1 and CDR2: SGHRS and YFSETQ. The CDR3 is 15 residues long. Trimming cost V 0 bases and J 0 bases, with 8 bases left between them. The DNA for the CDR3 is TGCGCCAGCAGCTTGGGGACAACCAGCACAGATACGCAGTATTTT. Translation gives CASSLGTTSTDTQYF.